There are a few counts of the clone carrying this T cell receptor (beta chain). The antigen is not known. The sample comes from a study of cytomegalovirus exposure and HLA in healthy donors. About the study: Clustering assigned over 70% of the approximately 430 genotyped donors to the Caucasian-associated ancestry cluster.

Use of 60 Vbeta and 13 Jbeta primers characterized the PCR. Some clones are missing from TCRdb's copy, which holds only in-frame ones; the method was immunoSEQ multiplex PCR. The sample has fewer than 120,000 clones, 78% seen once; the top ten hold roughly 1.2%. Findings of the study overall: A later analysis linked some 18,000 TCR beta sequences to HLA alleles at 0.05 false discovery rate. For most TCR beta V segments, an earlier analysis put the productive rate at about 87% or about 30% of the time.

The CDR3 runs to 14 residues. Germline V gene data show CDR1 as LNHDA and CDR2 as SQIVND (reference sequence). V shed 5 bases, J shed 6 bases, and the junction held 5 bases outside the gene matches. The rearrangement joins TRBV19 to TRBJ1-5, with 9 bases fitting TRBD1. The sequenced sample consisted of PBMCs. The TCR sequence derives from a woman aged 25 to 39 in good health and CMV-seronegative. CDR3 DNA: TGTGCCAGTAGTCGACAGGGGGACGGTCAGCCCCAGCATTTT. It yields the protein CASSRQGDGQPQHF.